Below are 10 T cell receptor beta chains sequenced from a single sample in a study of shared T cell receptors in the human thymus. Using immunoSEQ multiplex PCR, the repertoire was profiled, and TCRdb retains in-frame clones only, with some absent. The table shows around 67,000 clones, with more than 90% occurring only once. Sequenced input: thymocytes. The origin of the receptors is a human donor.

The V gene is TRBV15, the J gene TRBJ2-7, with a possible D match to TRBD1 (6 bases). This CDR3 comprises 16 residues. V gave up 1 base and J gave up 4 bases, with 17 bases separating them. Germline CDR1 reads LNHNV; CDR2 reads YYDKDF (reference sequence). The CDR3 DNA follows: TGTGCCACCAGCAGAGTCTTTAGGGGGACGTGGTACGAGCAGTACTTC. Protein product: CATSRVFRGTWYEQYF.

This chain joins TRBV20-1 and TRBJ1-2; D gene unclear. Germline CDR1 DFQATT, CDR2 SNEGSKA (reference sequence). V was shortened by 2 bases and J by 8 bases, with 9 bases between the two germline ends. The CDR3 covers 11 residues. The CDR3 sequence: CSARLYGGYTF. The DNA for the CDR3 is TGCAGTGCTAGACTTTATGGGGGCTACACCTTC.

This clone came up once. The V and J genes are TRBV11-3 and TRBJ2-1; 8 bases agree with TRBD2. Losses at the gene ends were 4 bases for V and 4 bases for J; bases not matched to a gene: 9. CDR3 size: 16 residues. The V gene's germline CDR1 is SGHNT and CDR2 YENEEA. CDR3 sequence (DNA): TGTGCCAGCAGCTGGAAGCGGGGGTCAACGTACAATGAGCAGTTCTTC. Protein sequence: CASSWKRGSTYNEQFF.

V is TRBV28 and J is TRBJ2-7; TRBD2 agrees at 7 bases. Trimming took 5 bases from V and 6 from J; bases not matched to a gene: 16. CDR1 is MDHEN and CDR2 is SYDVKM in the germline V gene. This CDR3 region has 16 residues. The CDR3 loop is CASSPSNRGSGGEQYF. In DNA, the CDR3 is TGTGCCAGCAGTCCCTCGAATCGGGGATCGGGGGGCGAGCAGTACTTC.

The rearrangement links TRBV10-3 to TRBJ1-2; 9 bases are shared with TRBD1. This CDR3 is 14 amino acids long. V lost 2 bases to trimming and J lost 5 bases; unmatched junction nucleotides: 3. CDR1 and CDR2 from the germline V gene are ENHRY and SYGVKD. The CDR3 spells CAISEGQGNYGYTF. CDR3 coding DNA: TGTGCCATCAGTGAGGGACAGGGGAATTATGGCTACACCTTC.

V and J are TRBV6-5 and TRBJ1-2, with a weak D call TRBD1 (6 bases). This CDR3 is 15 amino acids long. Germline V CDR1 and CDR2: MNHEY, SVGAGI. V shed 0 bases and J shed 3 bases, with 11 bases lying between them. The CDR3 nucleotides are TGTGCCAGCAGTTACTCGGCGGGGGCGCACTATGGCTACACCTTC. Protein: CASSYSAGAHYGYTF.

The rearrangement joins TRBV5-1 to TRBJ1-2; weak D call: TRBD1 (6 bases). The CDR3 is 16 residues long. Germline V lookup: CDR1 SGHRS, CDR2 YFSETQ. Deletions cut 3 bases from V and 0 bases from J, with 15 bases between. The CDR3 loop reads CASSSKDRKTNYGYTF. For the CDR3, the DNA is TGCGCCAGCAGCTCCAAAGACAGGAAGACTAACTATGGCTACACCTTC.

J is TRBJ1-5 and V is TRBV10-3, with unresolved D. CDR1 and CDR2 from the germline V gene are ENHRY and SYGVKD. Trimming left V 6 bases short and J 0 bases short, with 9 bases between. The CDR3 runs to 14 residues. CDR3 nucleotides: TGTGCCATCAGCCGGGGTGCTAGCAATCAGCCCCAGCATTTT. It codes for CAISRGASNQPQHF.

The rearrangement uses TRBV7-2 and TRBJ2-3; 8 bases agree with TRBD2. The CDR3 covers 16 residues. Looked up from germline, CDR1 is SGHTA and CDR2 is FQGNSA. V dropped 4 bases and J dropped 6; count of bases not matched to a gene: 12. DNA for the CDR3: TGTGCCAGCAGCTCCATCGCCAGCGGGGGAGGGGATACGCAGTATTTT. Its translation: CASSSIASGGGDTQYF. Full variable domain (rest looked up from reference TRBV7-2 and TRBJ2-3): GAGVSQSPSNKVTEKGKDVELRCDPISGHTALYWYRQSLGQGLEFLIYFQGNSAPDKSGLPSDRFSAERTGGSVSTLTIQRTQQEDSAVYLCASSSIASGGGDTQYFGPGTRLTVL.

V and J are TRBV10-3 and TRBJ1-2, with D tentatively TRBD1 (5 bases). The CDR3 extends over 14 amino acids. Trimming cost V 6 bases and J 6 bases, with 17 bases left between them. Germline V gene data show CDR1 as ENHRY and CDR2 as SYGVKD. The CDR3 here is CAIRQGAPPHGYTF. CDR3 bases: TGTGCCATCAGGCAGGGAGCCCCCCCTCATGGCTACACCTTC.